Below are 25 T cell receptor beta chains sequenced from a single sample in a study of T-cell reconstitution after alpha-beta-depleted transplantation in children. Unique molecular identifiers were incorporated into the prepared TCRbeta library. Using its own MiXCR run on the PCR reads, TCRdb lists one record per CDR3 protein. This sample yields 530,000 or so distinct CDR3 sequences, of which 25% to 30% are seen a single time; 30% to 45% belongs to the top ten. The specimen was PBMCs, collected before TCRalphabeta/CD19-depleted stem cell transplant. These receptors were obtained from a boy under two years old with Wiskott-Aldrich syndrome, due to receive a stem cell transplant.

The chain employs TRBV12-3 or TRBV12-4 and TRBJ2-3; no reliable D call. The CDR3 totals 15 residues. V gave up 6 bases and J gave up 0 bases, with 13 bases separating them. Here the CDR3 reads CASRLTYPSTDTQYF. DNA of the CDR3: TGTGCCAGCAGATTGACATACCCTAGCACAGATACGCAGTATTTT.

CDR3 sequence: CASSLSGGIGQPQHF. The CDR3 DNA sequence: TGTGCCAGCAGCTTATCGGGGGGAATAGGTCAGCCCCAGCATTTT. The chain combines TRBV7-8 with TRBJ1-5; possibly TRBD1 for D (5 bases). CDR1 is SGHVS and CDR2 is FQNEAQ in the germline V gene. The CDR3 loop spans 15 amino acids. The ends were cut back, 2 bases at V and 6 bases at J, with 14 bases in the middle.

This clonotype showed up just a few times. The chain recombines TRBV7-8 with TRBJ1-1; 10 nucleotides match TRBD1. CDR1 and CDR2 from the germline V gene are SGHVS and FQNEAQ. V dropped 5 bases and J dropped 2; count of bases not matched to a gene: 8. CDR3 length: 16 residues. CDR3 residues: CASSDRGRGVNTEAFF. The CDR3 DNA sequence: TGTGCCAGCAGCGACAGGGGGCGGGGGGTCAACACTGAAGCTTTCTTT.

The chain carries TRBV29-1 and TRBJ2-5; D unresolved. Germline-derived CDR1 and CDR2 are SQVTM and ANQGSEA. CDR3 length: 13 amino acids. The germline V and J ends were trimmed by 5 bases and 4 bases, with 14 bases remaining between them. CDR3 DNA sequence: TGCAGCGTTCTGGCACAACTCCGAGAGACCCAGTACTTC. This gives the protein CSVLAQLRETQYF.

There are a few counts of this clonotype. The rearrangement links TRBV18 to TRBJ1-1, with a tentative D call TRBD1 (5 bases). CDR3 length: 14 residues. The germline CDR1 and CDR2 sequences are KGHSH and LQKENI. Trimming shortened V by 0 bases and J by 6 bases, and 11 bases separated the two germline ends. CDR3 amino acids: CASSPPGRGAEAFF. For the CDR3, the DNA is TGTGCCAGCTCACCACCGGGAAGGGGCGCTGAAGCTTTCTTT.

The chain has TRBV10-3 and TRBJ2-7, with a weak D call TRBD1 (5 bases). The CDR3 is 14 residues long. CDR1 and CDR2 from the germline V gene are ENHRY and SYGVKD. V was pared by 3 bases and J by 2 bases, with 11 bases between. The CDR3 loop reads CAISENRNPYEQYF. The CDR3 nucleotides read TGTGCCATCAGTGAAAACAGGAATCCCTACGAGCAGTACTTC.

This clonotype has just a few counts. This chain links TRBV20-1 with TRBJ1-2; no clear D. The CDR3 runs 13 residues. Trimming cost V 4 bases and J 4 bases, with 13 bases left between them. Germline V gene sequence: CDR1 DFQATT, CDR2 SNEGSKA (reference sequence). The DNA of the CDR3 is TGCAGTGCTAAGGGCCATGGCGCCTATGGCTACACCTTC. Its protein is CSAKGHGAYGYTF.

This chain links TRBV7-9 with TRBJ2-5, with unresolved D. Germline CDR1 is SEHNR and CDR2 is FQNEAQ (reference sequence). This CDR3 has 14 residues. Trimming took 5 bases from V and 0 from J, leaving 10 bases between them. As DNA, the CDR3 is TGTGCCAGCAGCCGAGACTGGTACCAAGAGACCCAGTACTTC. It encodes CASSRDWYQETQYF.

This clonotype occurred a few times. The chain has TRBV4-2 and TRBJ1-2; no clear D gene. Germline CDR1 is LGHNA and CDR2 is YNFKEQ. The CDR3 has 15 residues. V dropped 0 bases and J dropped 4 bases, with 12 bases sitting between them. The CDR3 sequence is CASSQDLSMIYGYTF. CDR3 nucleotide sequence: TGTGCCAGCAGCCAAGATTTATCCATGATCTATGGCTACACCTTC.

In its sample, this clonotype was seen a few times. The chain carries TRBV12-3 or TRBV12-4 and TRBJ2-7, with D tentatively TRBD1 (7 bases). The ends were cut back, 3 bases at V and 0 bases at J, with 15 bases in the middle. There are 16 residues in the CDR3. The CDR3 bases are TGTGCCAGCAGTTTTGAACGCGGGACAGTCTCCTACGAGCAGTACTTC. This encodes CASSFERGTVSYEQYF.

The genes are TRBV28 and TRBJ2-7; 12 bases agree with TRBD2. CDR1 is MDHEN, CDR2 SYDVKM, per germline. The CDR3 sequence is 15 residues long. The V gene end was trimmed by 5 bases and the J gene end by 2 bases; junction bases not matched to a gene: 4. CDR3 DNA sequence: TGTGCCAGCAGTCCAACTAGCGGGGGGACCTACGAGCAGTACTTC. Its translation is CASSPTSGGTYEQYF.

The chain joins TRBV12-3 or TRBV12-4 to TRBJ1-6; the D gene is possibly TRBD1 (6 bases). With 1 base removed from V and 10 bases from J, the gap between germline ends came to 11 bases. This CDR3 is 14 amino acids long. The DNA of the CDR3 is TGTGCCAGCAGTTTAGGAGCCCAGGGGTCACCCCTCCACTTT. This translates into CASSLGAQGSPLHF.

This clonotype was seen only a few times. This chain links TRBV10-3 with TRBJ1-6, with D uncertain. Germline CDR1 ENHRY, CDR2 SYGVKD. V was trimmed by 11 bases and J by 7 bases, leaving 18 bases between them. The CDR3 consists of 14 residues. The CDR3 coding sequence is TGTGCCGCCGCTCCGGGATTGAACAATTCACCCCTCCACTTT. Amino acids: CAAAPGLNNSPLHF.

The V and J genes are TRBV20-1 and TRBJ2-1, with 9 bases that match TRBD2. The CDR3 runs 13 residues. The germline V gene has CDR1 DFQATT and CDR2 SNEGSKA (reference sequence). V lost 5 bases to trimming and J lost 9 bases; unmatched junction nucleotides: 8. CDR3 protein: CSAVVAGALEQFF. CDR3 DNA: TGCAGTGCTGTTGTAGCGGGAGCTCTTGAGCAGTTCTTC.

The chain links TRBV5-1 to TRBJ2-2; TRBD1 is a possible D gene (7 bases). The CDR3 is made up of 15 amino acids. The V end was cut by 2 bases, the J end by 6 bases, with 14 bases between. The germline V gene encodes CDR1 SGHRS and CDR2 YFSETQ. CDR3 sequence: CASSLTPRGAGELFF. CDR3 sequence (DNA): TGCGCCAGCAGCTTAACCCCCAGGGGGGCCGGGGAGCTGTTTTTT.

V and J are TRBV20-1 and TRBJ1-3; 11 bases line up with TRBD1. Trimming removed 1 base from V and 3 bases from J; junction bases left unmatched: 2. In germline, CDR1 is DFQATT, CDR2 SNEGSKA (reference sequence). This CDR3 contains 15 residues. CDR3 in DNA: TGCAGTGCTAGAGGGACAGGGGGCATTGGAAACACCATATATTTT. The encoded protein is CSARGTGGIGNTIYF.

J is TRBJ2-7 and V is TRBV20-1, with 7 bases that match TRBD2. CDR1 DFQATT and CDR2 SNEGSKA come from the germline V gene (reference sequence). With 1 base clipped from V and 4 bases from J, the junction kept 7 bases outside the gene matches. The CDR3 covers 14 residues. As DNA, the CDR3 is TGCAGTGCTAGAGCATGGGAGGGCGGGTACGAGCAGTACTTC. Translation: CSARAWEGGYEQYF.

This sequence joins TRBV20-1 and TRBJ2-1, with 10 bases matching TRBD1. The CDR3 runs to 14 residues. J was trimmed by 5 bases and V by 2 bases; bases with no gene match: 3. CDR1 is DFQATT, CDR2 SNEGSKA, per germline (reference sequence). In DNA form, the CDR3 reads TGCAGTGCTAGATGGGACAGGGGACACAATGAGCAGTTCTTC. As protein: CSARWDRGHNEQFF.

This clonotype was seen a handful of times. This sequence joins TRBV20-1 and TRBJ1-1, with TRBD1 as a possible D gene (5 bases). In germline, CDR1 is DFQATT, CDR2 SNEGSKA (reference sequence). Trimming left V 4 bases short and J 7 bases short, with 10 bases between. This CDR3 region has 11 residues. The CDR3: CSAMGGIEAFF. CDR3 in DNA: TGCAGTGCTATGGGGGGTATTGAAGCTTTCTTT.

This chain links TRBV24-1 with TRBJ2-1, with TRBD2 identical over 10 bases. The CDR3 runs to 13 residues. The germline gives CDR1 KGHDR, CDR2 SFDVKD. Trimming took 4 bases from V and 14 from J; bases not matched to a gene: 7. The CDR3, as DNA: TGTGCCACCAGTGACCGGGGGACTAGCGAAGAGTTCTTC. Its translation is CATSDRGTSEEFF.

The chain is built from TRBV6-1 and TRBJ2-6; maybe TRBD1 (5 bases). V lost 8 bases and J lost 4, with 9 bases in between. This CDR3 comprises 13 residues. Germline values: CDR1 MNHNS, CDR2 SASEGT. The CDR3 DNA follows: TGTGCCAGCTTCAGGGCAGGGGCCAACGTCCTGACTTTC. Residues: CASFRAGANVLTF.

This sequence joins TRBV12-3 or TRBV12-4 and TRBJ2-2, with D tentatively TRBD2 (6 bases). This CDR3 has 17 amino acids. With 6 bases removed from V and 1 base from J, the gap between germline ends came to 18 bases. The CDR3 spells CASSRHSSDMNTGELFF. The CDR3, as DNA: TGTGCCAGCAGCCGTCACTCTAGCGACATGAACACCGGGGAGCTGTTTTTT.

In this sample, this clonotype turned up a few times. The V and J genes are TRBV29-1 and TRBJ2-1; 10 bases agree with TRBD1. This CDR3 is built from 12 residues. The trim removed 7 bases at V and 7 bases at J, leaving 4 bases unmatched. Germline CDR1 is SQVTM and CDR2 is ANQGSEA. The CDR3 is CSGQGARNEQFF. The CDR3 DNA is TGCAGCGGACAGGGGGCGCGGAATGAGCAGTTCTTC.

This clonotype was picked up a small number of times. The rearrangement uses TRBV29-1 and TRBJ2-1, with TRBD2 matching 14 bases. The CDR3 sequence is 14 residues long. CDR1 is SQVTM and CDR2 is ANQGSEA in the germline V gene. V shed 8 bases and J 9 bases; nucleotides not matched to a gene: 9. CDR3 amino acids: CSSTGTSGSIEQFF. Written as DNA, the CDR3 is TGCAGCTCCACCGGGACTAGCGGGAGTATTGAGCAGTTCTTC.

The CDR3 region is CASSVGGGGSSYEQYF. DNA for the CDR3: TGTGCCAGCAGCGTAGGTGGTGGGGGGAGCTCCTACGAGCAGTACTTC. The chain couples TRBV9 to TRBJ2-7; D is possibly TRBD2 (6 bases). The CDR3 loop spans 16 amino acids. Looked up from germline, CDR1 is SGDLS and CDR2 is YYNGEE. V dropped 0 bases and J dropped 0 bases, with 13 bases sitting between them.